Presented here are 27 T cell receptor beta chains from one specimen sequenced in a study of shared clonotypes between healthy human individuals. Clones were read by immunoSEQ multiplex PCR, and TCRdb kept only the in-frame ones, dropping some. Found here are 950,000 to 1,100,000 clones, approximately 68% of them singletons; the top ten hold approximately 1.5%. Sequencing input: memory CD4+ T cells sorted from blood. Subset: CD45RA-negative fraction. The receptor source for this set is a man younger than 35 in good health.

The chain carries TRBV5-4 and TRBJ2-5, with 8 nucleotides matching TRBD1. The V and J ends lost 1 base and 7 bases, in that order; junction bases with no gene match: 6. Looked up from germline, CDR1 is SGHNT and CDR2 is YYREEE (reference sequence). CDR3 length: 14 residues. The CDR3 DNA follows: TGTGCCAGCAGCTTGCAAGGACAGGGCGCGACCCAGTACTTC. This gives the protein CASSLQGQGATQYF.

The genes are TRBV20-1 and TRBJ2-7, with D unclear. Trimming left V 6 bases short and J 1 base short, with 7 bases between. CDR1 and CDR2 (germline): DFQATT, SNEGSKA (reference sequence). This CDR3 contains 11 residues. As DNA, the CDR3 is TGCAGTGCAAAACGGTCCTACGAGCAGTACTTC. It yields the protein CSAKRSYEQYF.

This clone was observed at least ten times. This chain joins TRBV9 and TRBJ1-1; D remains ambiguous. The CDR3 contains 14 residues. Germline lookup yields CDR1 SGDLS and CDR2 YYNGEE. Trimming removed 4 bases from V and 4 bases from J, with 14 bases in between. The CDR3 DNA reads TGTGCCAGCAGCCGAGCGGGTGGGAGCACTGAAGCTTTCTTT. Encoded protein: CASSRAGGSTEAFF. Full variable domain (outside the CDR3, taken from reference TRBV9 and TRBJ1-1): DSGVTQTPKHLITATGQRVTLRCSPRSGDLSVYWYQQSLDQGLQFLIQYYNGEERAKGNILERFSAQQFPDLHSELNLSSLELGDSALYFCASSRAGGSTEAFFGQGTRLTVV.

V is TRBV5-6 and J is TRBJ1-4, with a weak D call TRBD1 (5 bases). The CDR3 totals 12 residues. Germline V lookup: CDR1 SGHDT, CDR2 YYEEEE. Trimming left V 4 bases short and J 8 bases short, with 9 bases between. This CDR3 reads CASSRGGEKLFF. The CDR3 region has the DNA TGTGCCAGCAGCCGGGGCGGGGAAAAACTGTTTTTT.

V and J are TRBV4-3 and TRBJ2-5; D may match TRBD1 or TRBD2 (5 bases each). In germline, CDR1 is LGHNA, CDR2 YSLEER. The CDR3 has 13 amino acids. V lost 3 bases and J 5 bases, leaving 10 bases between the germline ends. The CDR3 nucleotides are TGCGCCAGCAGCCAGGCTTGGGGGGAGACCCAGTACTTC. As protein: CASSQAWGETQYF.

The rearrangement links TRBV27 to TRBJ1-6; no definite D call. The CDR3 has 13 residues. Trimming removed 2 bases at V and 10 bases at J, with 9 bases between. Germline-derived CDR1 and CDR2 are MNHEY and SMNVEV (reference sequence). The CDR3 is CASSLGGYSPLHF. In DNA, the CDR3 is TGTGCCAGCAGTTTAGGAGGGTACTCACCCCTCCACTTT.

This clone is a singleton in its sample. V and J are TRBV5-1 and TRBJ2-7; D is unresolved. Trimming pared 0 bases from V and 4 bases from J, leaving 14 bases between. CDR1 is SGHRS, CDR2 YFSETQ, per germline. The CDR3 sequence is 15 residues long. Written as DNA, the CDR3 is TGCGCCAGCAGCTTGGAGTTTGGTCAAGGGTACGAGCAGTACTTC. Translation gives CASSLEFGQGYEQYF.

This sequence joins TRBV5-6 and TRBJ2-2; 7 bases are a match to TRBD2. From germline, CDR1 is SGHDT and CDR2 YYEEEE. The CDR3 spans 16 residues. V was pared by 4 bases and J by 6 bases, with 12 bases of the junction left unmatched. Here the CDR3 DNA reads TGTGCCAGCAGCCCGGACCAGGGAGGGTCATCCGGGGAGCTGTTTTTT. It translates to CASSPDQGGSSGELFF. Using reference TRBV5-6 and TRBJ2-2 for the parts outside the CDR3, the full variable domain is DAGVTQSPTHLIKTRGQQVTLRCSPKSGHDTVSWYQQALGQGPQFIFQYYEEEERQRGNFPDRFSGHQFPNYSSELNVNALLLGDSALYLCASSPDQGGSSGELFFGEGSRLTVL.

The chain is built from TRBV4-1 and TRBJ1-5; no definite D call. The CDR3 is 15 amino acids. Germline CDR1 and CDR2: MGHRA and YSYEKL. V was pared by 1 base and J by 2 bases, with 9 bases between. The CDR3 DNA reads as TGCGCCAGCAGCCAAGGTACCCTCGGCAATCAGCCCCAGCATTTT. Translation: CASSQGTLGNQPQHF.

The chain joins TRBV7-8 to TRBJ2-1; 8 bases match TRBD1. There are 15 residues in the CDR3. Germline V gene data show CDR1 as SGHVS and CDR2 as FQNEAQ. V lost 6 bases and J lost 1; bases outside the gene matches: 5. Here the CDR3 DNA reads TGTGCCAGCAGGGGTGACAGGGGATCCTACAATGAGCAGTTCTTC. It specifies CASRGDRGSYNEQFF.

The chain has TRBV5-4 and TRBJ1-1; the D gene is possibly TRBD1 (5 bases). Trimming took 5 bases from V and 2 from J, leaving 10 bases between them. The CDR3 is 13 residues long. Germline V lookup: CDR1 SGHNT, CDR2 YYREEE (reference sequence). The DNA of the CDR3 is TGTGCCAGCAGATCGGACATCAACACTGAAGCTTTCTTT. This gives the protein CASRSDINTEAFF.

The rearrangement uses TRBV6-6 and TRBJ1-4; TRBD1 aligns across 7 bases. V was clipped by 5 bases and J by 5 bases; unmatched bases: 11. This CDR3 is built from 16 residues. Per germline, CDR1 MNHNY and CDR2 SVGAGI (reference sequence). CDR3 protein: CASSRKEGAGNEKLFF. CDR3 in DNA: TGTGCCAGCAGTAGGAAGGAGGGGGCGGGAAATGAAAAACTGTTTTTT.

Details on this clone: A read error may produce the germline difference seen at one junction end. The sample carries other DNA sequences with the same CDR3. CDR3 sequence: CASSYSNGRVSEQYF. The CDR3 DNA is TGTGCTAGCAGTTACTCGAACGGGAGGGTGTCCGAGCAGTACTTC. V usage is TRBV6-5 and J usage is TRBJ2-7; 8 bases are a match to TRBD2. The CDR3 has 15 residues. The germline gives CDR1 MNHEY, CDR2 SVGAGI.

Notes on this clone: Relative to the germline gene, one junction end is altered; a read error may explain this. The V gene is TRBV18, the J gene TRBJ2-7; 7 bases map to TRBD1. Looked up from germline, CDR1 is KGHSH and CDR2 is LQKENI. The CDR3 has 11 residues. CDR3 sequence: CASSPGTVVFF. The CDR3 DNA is TGTGCCAGCTCACCAGGGACAGTTGTCTTCTTC.

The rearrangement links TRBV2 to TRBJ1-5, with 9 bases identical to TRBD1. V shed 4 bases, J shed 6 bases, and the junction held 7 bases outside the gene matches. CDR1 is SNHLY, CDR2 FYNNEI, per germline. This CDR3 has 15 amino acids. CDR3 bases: TGTGCCAGCAGTGGACAGGGGGTAGGGGTTCAGCCCCAGCATTTT. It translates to CASSGQGVGVQPQHF.

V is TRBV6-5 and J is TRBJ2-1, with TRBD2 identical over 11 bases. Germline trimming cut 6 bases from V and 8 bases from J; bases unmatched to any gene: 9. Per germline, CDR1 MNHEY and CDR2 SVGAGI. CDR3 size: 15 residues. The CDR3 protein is CASRVLAGESHEQFF. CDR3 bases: TGTGCCAGCAGGGTACTAGCGGGAGAGTCGCATGAGCAGTTCTTC.

Written as DNA, the CDR3 is TGTGCCAGCAGTTCCCGACAGGCGAATAATGAAAAACTGTTTTTT. It yields the protein CASSSRQANNEKLFF. The genes are TRBV27 and TRBJ1-4, with D perhaps matching TRBD1 (6 bases). The CDR3 length is 15 residues. Germline loops: CDR1 MNHEY, CDR2 SMNVEV (reference sequence). V was shortened by 4 bases and J by 4 bases, with 13 bases between the two germline ends.

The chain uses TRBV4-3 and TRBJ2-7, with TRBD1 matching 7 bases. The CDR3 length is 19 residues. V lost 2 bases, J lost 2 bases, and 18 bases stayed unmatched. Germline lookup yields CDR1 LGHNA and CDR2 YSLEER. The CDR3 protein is CASSQIPFSRGFHPYEQYF. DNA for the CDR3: TGCGCCAGCAGCCAAATCCCGTTTTCCAGGGGGTTTCACCCCTACGAGCAGTACTTC.

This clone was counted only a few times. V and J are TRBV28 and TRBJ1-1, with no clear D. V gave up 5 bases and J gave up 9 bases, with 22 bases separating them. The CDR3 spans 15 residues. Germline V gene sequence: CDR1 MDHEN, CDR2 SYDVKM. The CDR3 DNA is TGTGCCAGCAGTCCCCTTGAAGGGAAGGAGGGTAAAGCTTTCTTT. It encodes CASSPLEGKEGKAFF. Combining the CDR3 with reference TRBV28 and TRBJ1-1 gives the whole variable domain DVKVTQSSRYLVKRTGEKVFLECVQDMDHENMFWYRQDPGLGLRLIYFSYDVKMKEKGDIPEGYSVSREKKERFSLILESASTNQTSMYLCASSPLEGKEGKAFFGQGTRLTVV.

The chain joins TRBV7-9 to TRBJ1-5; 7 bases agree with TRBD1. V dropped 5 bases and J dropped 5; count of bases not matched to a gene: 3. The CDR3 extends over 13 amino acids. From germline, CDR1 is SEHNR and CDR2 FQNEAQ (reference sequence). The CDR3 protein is CASSNTGDQPQHF. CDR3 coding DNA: TGTGCCAGCAGCAACACAGGGGATCAGCCCCAGCATTTT.

In nucleotides, the CDR3 is TGCAGTGCTTCCCAGGGCCAAGAAGCTTTCTTT. Amino acid sequence: CSASQGQEAFF. The chain has TRBV20-1 and TRBJ1-1; TRBD1 might be the D (5 bases). Germline CDR1 is DFQATT and CDR2 is SNEGSKA (reference sequence). The CDR3 has 11 residues. V gave up 5 bases and J gave up 8 bases, with 12 bases separating them.

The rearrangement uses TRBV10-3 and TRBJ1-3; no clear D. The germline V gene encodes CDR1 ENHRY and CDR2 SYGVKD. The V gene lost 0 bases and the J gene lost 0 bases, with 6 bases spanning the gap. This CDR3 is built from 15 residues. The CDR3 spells CAISESGFSGNTIYF. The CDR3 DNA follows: TGTGCCATCAGTGAGTCGGGATTCTCTGGAAACACCATATATTTT.

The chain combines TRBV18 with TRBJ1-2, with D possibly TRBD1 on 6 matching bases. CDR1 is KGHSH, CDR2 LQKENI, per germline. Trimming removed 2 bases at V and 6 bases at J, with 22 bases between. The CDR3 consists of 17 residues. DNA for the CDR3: TGTGCCAGCTCACCATTATTTTTATCAGGGGTACAAGATGGCTACACCTTC. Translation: CASSPLFLSGVQDGYTF. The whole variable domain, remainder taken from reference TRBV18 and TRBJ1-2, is NAGVMQNPRHLVRRRGQEARLRCSPMKGHSHVYWYRQLPEEGLKFMVYLQKENIIDESGMPKERFSAEFPKEGPSILRIQQVVRGDSAAYFCASSPLFLSGVQDGYTFGSGTRLTVV.

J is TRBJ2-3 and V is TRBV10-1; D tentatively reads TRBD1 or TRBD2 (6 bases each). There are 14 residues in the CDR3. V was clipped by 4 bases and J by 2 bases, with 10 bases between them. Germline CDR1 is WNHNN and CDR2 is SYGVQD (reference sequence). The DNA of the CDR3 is TGCGCCAGCAGTGGTGGGGGGCCCACAGATACGCAGTATTTT. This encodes CASSGGGPTDTQYF.

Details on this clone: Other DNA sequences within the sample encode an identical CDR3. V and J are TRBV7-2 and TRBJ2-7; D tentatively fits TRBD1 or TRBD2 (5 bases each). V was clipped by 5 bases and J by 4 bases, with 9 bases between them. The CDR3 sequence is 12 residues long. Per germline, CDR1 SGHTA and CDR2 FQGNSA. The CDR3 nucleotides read TGTGCCAGCAGCCGGGACCGATACGAGCAGTACTTC. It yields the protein CASSRDRYEQYF.

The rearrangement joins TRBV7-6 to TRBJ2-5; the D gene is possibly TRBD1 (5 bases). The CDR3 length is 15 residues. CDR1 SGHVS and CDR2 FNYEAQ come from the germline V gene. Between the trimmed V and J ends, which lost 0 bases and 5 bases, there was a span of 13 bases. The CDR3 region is CASSLAQGLFETQYF. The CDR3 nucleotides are TGTGCCAGCAGCTTAGCCCAGGGTCTTTTTGAGACCCAGTACTTC.

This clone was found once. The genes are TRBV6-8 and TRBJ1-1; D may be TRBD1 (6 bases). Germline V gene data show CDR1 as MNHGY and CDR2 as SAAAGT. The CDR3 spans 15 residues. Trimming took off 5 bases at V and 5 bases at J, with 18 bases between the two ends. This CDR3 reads CASSKDSFFRTEAFF. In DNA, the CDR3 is TGTGCCAGCAGTAAGGACAGCTTCTTCAGGACTGAAGCTTTCTTT.